This T cell receptor beta chain stems from a study of blood T cell repertoires in COVID-19. The protocol was immunoSEQ multiplex PCR, while the TCRdb copy is restricted to in-frame clones and leaves out a portion. The sample shows 140,000 or so clones, about 81% of them seen only once. The sequencing input was peripheral blood. This receptor was obtained from an elderly woman with acute or convalescent COVID-19.

In DNA form, the CDR3 reads TGTGCCAGCAGTCAGAGACTAGCTTTAGGCAATGAGCAGTTCTTC. It is translated as CASSQRLALGNEQFF. The V call is TRBV27, the J call TRBJ2-1; TRBD2 matches 7 bases. The CDR3 sequence is 15 residues long. Germline values: CDR1 MNHEY, CDR2 SMNVEV (reference sequence). V was pared by 5 bases and J by 6 bases, with 10 bases of the junction left unmatched.